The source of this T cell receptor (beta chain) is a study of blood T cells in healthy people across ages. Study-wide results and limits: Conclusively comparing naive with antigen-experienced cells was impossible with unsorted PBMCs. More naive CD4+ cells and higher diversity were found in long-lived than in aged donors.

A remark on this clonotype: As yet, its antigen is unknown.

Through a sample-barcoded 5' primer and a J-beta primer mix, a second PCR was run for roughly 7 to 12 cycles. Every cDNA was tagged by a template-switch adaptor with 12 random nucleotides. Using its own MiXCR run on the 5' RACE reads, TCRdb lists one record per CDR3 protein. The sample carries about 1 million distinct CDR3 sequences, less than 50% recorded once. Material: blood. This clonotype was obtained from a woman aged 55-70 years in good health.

The CDR3 here is CASIVPSGTTTDTQYF. Written as DNA, the CDR3 is TGCGCCAGCATAGTGCCCTCCGGGACAACCACAGATACGCAGTATTTT. This chain joins TRBV10-1 and TRBJ2-3, with D possibly being TRBD1 (6 bases). CDR1 WNHNN and CDR2 SYGVQD come from the germline V gene (reference sequence). The CDR3 runs to 16 residues. V was shortened by 7 bases and J by 2 bases, with 19 bases between the two germline ends.